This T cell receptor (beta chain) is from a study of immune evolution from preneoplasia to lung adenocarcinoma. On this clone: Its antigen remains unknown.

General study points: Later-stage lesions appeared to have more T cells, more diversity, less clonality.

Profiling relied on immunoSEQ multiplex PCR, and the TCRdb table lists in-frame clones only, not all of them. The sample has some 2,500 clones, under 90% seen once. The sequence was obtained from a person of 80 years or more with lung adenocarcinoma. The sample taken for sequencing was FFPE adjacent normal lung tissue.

Here the CDR3 DNA reads TGTGCCAGCAGTTACTCGGGACCGGGGAGGTTCCACGAGCAGTACTTC. It specifies CASSYSGPGRFHEQYF. The chain employs TRBV6-5 and TRBJ2-7, with TRBD2 as a possible D gene (6 bases). V lost 0 bases and J lost 5, with 17 bases in between. The germline CDR1 and CDR2 sequences are MNHEY and SVGAGI. The CDR3 loop spans 16 amino acids.